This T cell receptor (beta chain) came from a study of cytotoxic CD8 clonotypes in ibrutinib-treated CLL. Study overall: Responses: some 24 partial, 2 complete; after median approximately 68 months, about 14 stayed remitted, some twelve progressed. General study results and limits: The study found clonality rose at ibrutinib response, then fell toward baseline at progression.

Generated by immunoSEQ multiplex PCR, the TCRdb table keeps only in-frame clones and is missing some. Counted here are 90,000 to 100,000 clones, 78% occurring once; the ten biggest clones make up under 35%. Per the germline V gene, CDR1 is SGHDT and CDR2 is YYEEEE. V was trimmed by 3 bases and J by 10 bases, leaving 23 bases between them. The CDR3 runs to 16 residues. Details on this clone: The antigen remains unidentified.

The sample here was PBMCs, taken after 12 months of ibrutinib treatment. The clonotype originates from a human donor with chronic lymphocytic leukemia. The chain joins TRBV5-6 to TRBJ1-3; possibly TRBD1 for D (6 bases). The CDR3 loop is CASSSPSGAGTETIYF. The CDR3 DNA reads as TGTGCCAGCAGCTCGCCTTCAGGGGCCGGTACGGAGACCATATATTTT.